Following are 9 T cell receptor beta chains from one sample sequenced in a study of blood T cell repertoires in COVID-19. Only in-frame clones appear in the TCRdb table, and some are missing; sequencing was by immunoSEQ multiplex PCR. In the table there are approximately 170,000 clones, about four fifths of which are singletons. Sequenced material: peripheral blood. The receptors stem from a woman of 80 years or more with active or convalescent COVID-19.

The genes are TRBV19 and TRBJ1-2; D is uncertain. In germline, CDR1 is LNHDA, CDR2 SQIVND (reference sequence). The CDR3 is 13 amino acids. The V gene lost 5 bases and the J gene lost 4 bases, with 11 bases spanning the gap. The CDR3 here is CASSYGSAYGYTF. The CDR3 nucleotides are TGTGCCAGTAGTTATGGCAGCGCCTATGGCTACACCTTC.

The chain has TRBV7-8 and TRBJ2-3; TRBD2 aligns across 9 bases. The CDR3 contains 19 residues. V lost 1 base, J lost 1 base, and 12 bases stayed unmatched. Germline lookup yields CDR1 SGHVS and CDR2 FQNEAQ. The CDR3 sequence: CASSLVLVAGVFGTDTQYF. The CDR3 DNA reads as TGTGCCAGCAGCTTAGTCTTGGTAGCGGGAGTGTTTGGCACAGATACGCAGTATTTT.

The chain is built from TRBV27 and TRBJ2-3, with D perhaps TRBD2 (6 bases). CDR3 length: 13 residues. Germline CDR1 is MNHEY and CDR2 is SMNVEV (reference sequence). Trimming removed 4 bases from V and 8 bases from J, with 13 bases in between. For the CDR3, the DNA is TGTGCCAGCAGTTCCACCTTGCGGGGTACGCAGTATTTT. Its protein product is CASSSTLRGTQYF.

V and J are TRBV28 and TRBJ1-2; D gene unclear. The ends were cut back, 4 bases at V and 4 bases at J, with 7 bases in the middle. Germline CDR1 reads MDHEN; CDR2 reads SYDVKM. The CDR3 is 12 residues long. CDR3 in amino acids: CASSSRSYGYTF. DNA for the CDR3: TGTGCCAGCAGTTCACGTAGCTATGGCTACACCTTC.

The chain couples TRBV6-5 to TRBJ1-1; D unresolved. V lost 6 bases and J lost 5, with 13 bases in between. The CDR3 is 13 amino acids. Germline V gene lookup returns CDR1 MNHEY and CDR2 SVGAGI. The CDR3 region has the DNA TGTGCCAGCAGCTCTAATCGGGGTACTGAAGCTTTCTTT. Amino acid sequence: CASSSNRGTEAFF.

The V gene is TRBV6-6, the J gene TRBJ1-5; a possible D gene is TRBD1 (6 bases). The CDR3 consists of 16 residues. Germline V gene lookup returns CDR1 MNHNY and CDR2 SVGAGI (reference sequence). V lost 5 bases, J lost 0 bases, and 14 bases lay in between. In DNA form, the CDR3 reads TGTGCCAGCAGTCAACAAGACAGGCTTAGCAATCAGCCCCAGCATTTT. Its translation: CASSQQDRLSNQPQHF.

The chain carries TRBV7-9 and TRBJ1-1, with TRBD1 matching over 7 bases. CDR1 and CDR2 from the germline V gene are SEHNR and FQNEAQ (reference sequence). Trimming at V came to 6 bases and at J to 3 bases, leaving 7 bases not matched to a gene. The CDR3 is made up of 14 amino acids. The CDR3 loop reads CASRPNTGDTEAFF. The CDR3 DNA sequence: TGTGCCAGCAGACCAAATACAGGGGACACTGAAGCTTTCTTT.

The chain combines TRBV29-1 with TRBJ2-7, with D unclear. This CDR3 has 13 residues. V was pared by 1 base and J by 6 bases, with 13 bases between. Per the germline V gene, CDR1 is SQVTM and CDR2 is ANQGSEA. The CDR3 is CSVEGRSEAEQYF. In nucleotides, the CDR3 is TGCAGCGTTGAAGGGAGATCTGAGGCCGAGCAGTACTTC.

The rearrangement links TRBV7-2 to TRBJ2-3, with D possibly TRBD2 on 5 matching bases. Trimming cost V 5 bases and J 2 bases, with 20 bases left between them. CDR3 length equals 17 residues. Germline loops: CDR1 SGHTA, CDR2 FQGNSA. The CDR3, as DNA: TGTGCCAGCAGCCAAACTAGGGAACGAATCCCCACAGATACGCAGTATTTT. Translated, it gives CASSQTRERIPTDTQYF.